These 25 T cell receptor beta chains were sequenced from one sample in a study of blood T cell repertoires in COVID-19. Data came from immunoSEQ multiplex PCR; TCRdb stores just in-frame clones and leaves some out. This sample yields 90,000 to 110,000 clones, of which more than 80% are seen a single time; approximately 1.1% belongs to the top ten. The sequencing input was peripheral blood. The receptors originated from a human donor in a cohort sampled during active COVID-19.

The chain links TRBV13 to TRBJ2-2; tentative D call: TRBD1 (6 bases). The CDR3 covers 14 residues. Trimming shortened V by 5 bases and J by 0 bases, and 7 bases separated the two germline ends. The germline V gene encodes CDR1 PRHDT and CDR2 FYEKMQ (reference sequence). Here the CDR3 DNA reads TGTGCCAGCAGCCGGACAGCGAACACCGGGGAGCTGTTTTTT. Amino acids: CASSRTANTGELFF.

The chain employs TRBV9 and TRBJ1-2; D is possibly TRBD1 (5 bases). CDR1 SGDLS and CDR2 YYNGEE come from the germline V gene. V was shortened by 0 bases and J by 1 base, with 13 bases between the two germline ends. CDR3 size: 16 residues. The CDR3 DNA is TGTGCCAGCAGCGTAGAACCGGACATAATTAACTATGGCTACACCTTC. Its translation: CASSVEPDIINYGYTF.

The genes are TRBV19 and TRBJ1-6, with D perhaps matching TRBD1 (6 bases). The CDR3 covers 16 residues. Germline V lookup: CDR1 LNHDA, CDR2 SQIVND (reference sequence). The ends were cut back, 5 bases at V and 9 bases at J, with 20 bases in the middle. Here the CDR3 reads CASSYGTTLLGSPLHF. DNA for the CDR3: TGTGCCAGTAGTTACGGGACAACCCTCTTGGGTTCACCCCTCCACTTT.

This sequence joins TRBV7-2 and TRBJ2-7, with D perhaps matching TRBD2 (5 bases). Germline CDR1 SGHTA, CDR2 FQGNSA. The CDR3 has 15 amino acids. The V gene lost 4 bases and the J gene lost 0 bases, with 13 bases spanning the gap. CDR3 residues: CASSSTGYSSYEQYF. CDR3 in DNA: TGTGCCAGCAGCTCAACGGGATATAGCTCCTACGAGCAGTACTTC.

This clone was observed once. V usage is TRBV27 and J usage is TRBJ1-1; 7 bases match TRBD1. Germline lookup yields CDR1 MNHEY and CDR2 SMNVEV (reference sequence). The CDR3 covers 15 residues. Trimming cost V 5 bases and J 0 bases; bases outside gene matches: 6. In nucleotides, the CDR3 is TGTGCCAGCAGTCCCTCGACAGGGTTGAACACTGAAGCTTTCTTT. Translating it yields CASSPSTGLNTEAFF.

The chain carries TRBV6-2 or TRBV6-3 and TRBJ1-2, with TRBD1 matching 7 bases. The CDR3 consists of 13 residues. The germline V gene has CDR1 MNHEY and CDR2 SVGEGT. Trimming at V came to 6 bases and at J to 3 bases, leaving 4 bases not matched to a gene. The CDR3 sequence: CASSHRGDYGYTF. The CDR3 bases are TGTGCCAGCAGCCACAGGGGCGACTATGGCTACACCTTC.

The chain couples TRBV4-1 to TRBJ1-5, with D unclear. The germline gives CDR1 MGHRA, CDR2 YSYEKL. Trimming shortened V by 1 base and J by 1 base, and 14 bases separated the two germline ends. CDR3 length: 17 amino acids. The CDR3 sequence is CASSQVLRLQSNQPQHF. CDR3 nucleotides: TGCGCCAGCAGCCAAGTGTTGAGACTACAGAGCAATCAGCCCCAGCATTTT.

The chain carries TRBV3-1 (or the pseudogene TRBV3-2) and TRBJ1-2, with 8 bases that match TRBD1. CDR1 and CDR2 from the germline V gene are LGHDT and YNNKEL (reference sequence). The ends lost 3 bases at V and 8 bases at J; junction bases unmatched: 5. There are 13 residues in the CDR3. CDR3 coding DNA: TGTGCCAGCAGCCAGGACAGGGTAGGGGGCTACACCTTC. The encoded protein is CASSQDRVGGYTF.

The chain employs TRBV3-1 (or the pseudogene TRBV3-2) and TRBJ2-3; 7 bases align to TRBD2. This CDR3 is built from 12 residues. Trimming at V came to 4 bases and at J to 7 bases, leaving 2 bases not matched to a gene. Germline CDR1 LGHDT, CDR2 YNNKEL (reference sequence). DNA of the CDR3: TGTGCCAGCAGCCGGGGGGGAAATACGCAGTATTTT. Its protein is CASSRGGNTQYF.

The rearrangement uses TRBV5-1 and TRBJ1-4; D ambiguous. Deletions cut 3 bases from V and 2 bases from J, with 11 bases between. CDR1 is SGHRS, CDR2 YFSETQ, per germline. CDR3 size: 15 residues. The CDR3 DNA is TGCGCCAGCAGCTCCGGTTCGGTGACTAATGAAAAACTGTTTTTT. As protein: CASSSGSVTNEKLFF. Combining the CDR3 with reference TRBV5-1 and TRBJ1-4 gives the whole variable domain KAGVTQTPRYLIKTRGQQVTLSCSPISGHRSVSWYQQTPGQGLQFLFEYFSETQRNKGNFPGRFSGRQFSNSRSEMNVSTLELGDSALYLCASSSGSVTNEKLFFGSGTQLSVL.

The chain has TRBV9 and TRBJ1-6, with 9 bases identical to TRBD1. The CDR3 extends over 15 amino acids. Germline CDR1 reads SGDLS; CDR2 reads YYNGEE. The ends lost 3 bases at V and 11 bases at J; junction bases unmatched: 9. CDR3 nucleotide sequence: TGTGCCAGCAGCGCCCAGGGACAGGGAGAGCCACCCCTCCACTTT. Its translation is CASSAQGQGEPPLHF.

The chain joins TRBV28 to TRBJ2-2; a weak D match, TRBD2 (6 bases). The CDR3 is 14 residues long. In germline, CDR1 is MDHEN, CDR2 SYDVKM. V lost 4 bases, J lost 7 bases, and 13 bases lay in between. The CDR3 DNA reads TGTGCCAGCAGTTCCCCTCCGGAGGGCGGGGAGCTGTTTTTT. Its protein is CASSSPPEGGELFF.

CDR3 DNA sequence: TGTGCCAGCAGCCAAGTGTGGGACAGGGAAGGGGACACTGAAGCTTTCTTT. This translates into CASSQVWDREGDTEAFF. This rearrangement joins TRBV3-1 (or the pseudogene TRBV3-2) to TRBJ1-1, with 9 bases lining up with TRBD1. The germline V gene encodes CDR1 LGHDT and CDR2 YNNKEL (reference sequence). The CDR3 runs to 17 residues. V shed 1 base, J shed 3 bases, and the junction held 9 bases outside the gene matches.

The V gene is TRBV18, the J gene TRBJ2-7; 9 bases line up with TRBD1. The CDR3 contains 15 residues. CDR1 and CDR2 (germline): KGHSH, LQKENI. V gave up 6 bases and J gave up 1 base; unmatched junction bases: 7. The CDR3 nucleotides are TGTGCCAGCTCGGCCGGGACAGGGTTTTCCTACGAGCAGTACTTC. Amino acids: CASSAGTGFSYEQYF.

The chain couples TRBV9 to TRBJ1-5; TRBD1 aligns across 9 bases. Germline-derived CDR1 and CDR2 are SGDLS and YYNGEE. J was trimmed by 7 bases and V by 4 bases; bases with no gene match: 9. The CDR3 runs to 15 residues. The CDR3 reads CASSQDGQGNQPQHF. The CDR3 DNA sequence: TGTGCCAGCAGCCAAGATGGACAGGGGAACCAGCCCCAGCATTTT.

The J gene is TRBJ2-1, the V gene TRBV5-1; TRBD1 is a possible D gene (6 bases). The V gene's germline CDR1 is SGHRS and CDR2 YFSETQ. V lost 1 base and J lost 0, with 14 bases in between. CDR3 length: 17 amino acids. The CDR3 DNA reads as TGCGCCAGCAGCTTGTTCGGTACAGGGAGCTCCTACAATGAGCAGTTCTTC. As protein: CASSLFGTGSSYNEQFF.

The CDR3 nucleotides read TGCGCCAGCAGCCAAACCGGGACTAGCATCCATGAGCAGTTCTTC. It yields the protein CASSQTGTSIHEQFF. The chain joins TRBV4-3 to TRBJ2-1; 9 bases are shared with TRBD2. The CDR3 extends over 15 amino acids. V shed 2 bases and J 8 bases; nucleotides not matched to a gene: 7. The germline gives CDR1 LGHNA, CDR2 YSLEER.

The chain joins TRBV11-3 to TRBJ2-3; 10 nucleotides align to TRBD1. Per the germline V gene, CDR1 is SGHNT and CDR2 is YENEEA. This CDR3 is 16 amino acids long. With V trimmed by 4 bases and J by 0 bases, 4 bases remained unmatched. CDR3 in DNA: TGTGCCAGCAGCTCCCGACAGGGGGCAAGCACAGATACGCAGTATTTT. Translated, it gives CASSSRQGASTDTQYF. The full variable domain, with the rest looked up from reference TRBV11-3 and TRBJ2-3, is EAGVVQSPRYKIIEKKQPVAFWCNPISGHNTLYWYLQNLGQGPELLIRYENEEAVDDSQLPKDRFSAERLKGVDSTLKIQPAELGDSAVYLCASSSRQGASTDTQYFGPGTRLTVL.

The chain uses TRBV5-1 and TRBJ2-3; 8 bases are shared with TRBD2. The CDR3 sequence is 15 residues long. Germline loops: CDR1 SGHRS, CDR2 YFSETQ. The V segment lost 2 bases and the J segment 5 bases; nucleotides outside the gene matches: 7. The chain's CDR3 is CASSFAGGAKDTQYF. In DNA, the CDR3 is TGCGCCAGCAGCTTTGCCGGGGGGGCCAAAGATACGCAGTATTTT.

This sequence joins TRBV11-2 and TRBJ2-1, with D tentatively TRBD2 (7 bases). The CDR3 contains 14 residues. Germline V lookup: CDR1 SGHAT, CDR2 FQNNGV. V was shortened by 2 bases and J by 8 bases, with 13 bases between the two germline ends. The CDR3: CASSLWGGGDEQFF. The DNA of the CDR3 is TGTGCCAGCAGCTTATGGGGGGGCGGGGATGAGCAGTTCTTC.

The CDR3 region is CASSVRGTAESYGYTF. CDR3 DNA: TGTGCCAGCAGCGTCCGGGGGACAGCCGAATCTTATGGCTACACCTTC. The J gene is TRBJ1-2, the V gene TRBV7-9, with 7 bases that match TRBD1. Germline V lookup: CDR1 SEHNR, CDR2 FQNEAQ (reference sequence). CDR3 length equals 16 residues. The V segment lost 5 bases and the J segment 5 bases; nucleotides outside the gene matches: 14.

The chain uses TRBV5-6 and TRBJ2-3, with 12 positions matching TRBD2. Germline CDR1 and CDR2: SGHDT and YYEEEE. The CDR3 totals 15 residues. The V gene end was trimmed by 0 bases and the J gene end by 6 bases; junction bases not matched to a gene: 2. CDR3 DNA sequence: TGTGCCAGCAGCTTGGCTAGCGGGGGGGCCGATACGCAGTATTTT. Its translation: CASSLASGGADTQYF.

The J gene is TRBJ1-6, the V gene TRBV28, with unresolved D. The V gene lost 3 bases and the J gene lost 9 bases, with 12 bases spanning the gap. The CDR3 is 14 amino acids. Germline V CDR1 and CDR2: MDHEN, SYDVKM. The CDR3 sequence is CASSLFSIGSPLHF. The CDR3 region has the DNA TGTGCCAGCAGTTTGTTCTCCATCGGTTCACCCCTCCACTTT.

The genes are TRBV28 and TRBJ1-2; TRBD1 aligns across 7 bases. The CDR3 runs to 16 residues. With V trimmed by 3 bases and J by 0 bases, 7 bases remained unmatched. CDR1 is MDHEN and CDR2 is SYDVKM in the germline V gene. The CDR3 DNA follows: TGTGCCAGCAGTTTGCTGACAGGGAGAGCTAACTATGGCTACACCTTC. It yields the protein CASSLLTGRANYGYTF.

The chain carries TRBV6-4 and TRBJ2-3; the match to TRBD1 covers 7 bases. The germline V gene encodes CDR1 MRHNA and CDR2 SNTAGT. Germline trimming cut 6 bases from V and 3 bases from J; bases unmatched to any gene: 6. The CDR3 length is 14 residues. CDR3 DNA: TGTGCCAGCAGCTCGGGACAGCCTACAGATACGCAGTATTTT. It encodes CASSSGQPTDTQYF.